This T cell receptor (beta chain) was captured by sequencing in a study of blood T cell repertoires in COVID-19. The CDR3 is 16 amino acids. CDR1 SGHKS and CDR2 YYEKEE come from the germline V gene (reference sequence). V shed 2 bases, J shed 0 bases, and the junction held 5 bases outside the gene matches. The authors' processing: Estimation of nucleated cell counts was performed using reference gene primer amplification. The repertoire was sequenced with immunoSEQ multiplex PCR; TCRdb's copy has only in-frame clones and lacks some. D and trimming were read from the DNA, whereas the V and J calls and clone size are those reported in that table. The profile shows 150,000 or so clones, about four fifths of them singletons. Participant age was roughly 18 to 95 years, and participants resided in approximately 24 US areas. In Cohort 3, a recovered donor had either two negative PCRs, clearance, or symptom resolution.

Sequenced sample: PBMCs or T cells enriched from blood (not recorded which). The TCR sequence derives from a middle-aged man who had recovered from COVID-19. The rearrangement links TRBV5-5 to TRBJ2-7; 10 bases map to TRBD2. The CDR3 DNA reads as TGTGCCAGCAGCTTATATAGCGGGGGGAGCTCCTACGAGCAGTACTTC. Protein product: CASSLYSGGSSYEQYF.